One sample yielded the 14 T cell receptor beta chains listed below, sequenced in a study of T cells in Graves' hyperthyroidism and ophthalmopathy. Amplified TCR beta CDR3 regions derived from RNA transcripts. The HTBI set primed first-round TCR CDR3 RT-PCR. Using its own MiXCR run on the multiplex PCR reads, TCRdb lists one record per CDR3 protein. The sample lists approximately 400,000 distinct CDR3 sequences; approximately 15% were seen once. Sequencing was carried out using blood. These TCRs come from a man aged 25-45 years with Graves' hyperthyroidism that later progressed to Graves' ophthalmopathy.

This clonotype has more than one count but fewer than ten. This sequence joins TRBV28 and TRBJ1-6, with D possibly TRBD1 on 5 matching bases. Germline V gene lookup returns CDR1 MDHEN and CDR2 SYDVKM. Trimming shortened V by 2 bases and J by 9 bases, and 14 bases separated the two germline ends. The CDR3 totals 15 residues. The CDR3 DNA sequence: TGTGCCAGCAGTTTAAGGGGTCTTGGCGGTTCACCCCTCCACTTT. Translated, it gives CASSLRGLGGSPLHF.

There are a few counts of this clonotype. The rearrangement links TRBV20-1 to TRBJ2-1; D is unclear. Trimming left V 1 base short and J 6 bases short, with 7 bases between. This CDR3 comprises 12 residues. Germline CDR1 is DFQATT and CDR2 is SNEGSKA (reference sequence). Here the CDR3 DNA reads TGCAGTGCTAGAGGTCCTGCCAATGAGCAGTTCTTC. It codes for CSARGPANEQFF.

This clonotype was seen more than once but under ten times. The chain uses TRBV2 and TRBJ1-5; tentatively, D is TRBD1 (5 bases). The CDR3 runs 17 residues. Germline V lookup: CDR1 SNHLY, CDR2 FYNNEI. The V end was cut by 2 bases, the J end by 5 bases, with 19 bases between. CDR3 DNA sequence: TGTGCCAGCAGTGAAAGGGTCAGGGAAATCCGGGATCAGCCCCAGCATTTT. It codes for CASSERVREIRDQPQHF.

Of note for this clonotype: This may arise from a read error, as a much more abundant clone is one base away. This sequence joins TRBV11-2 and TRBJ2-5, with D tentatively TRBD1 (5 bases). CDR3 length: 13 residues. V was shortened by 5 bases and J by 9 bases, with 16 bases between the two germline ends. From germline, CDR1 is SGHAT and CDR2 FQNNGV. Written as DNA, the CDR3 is TGTGCCAGCAGCCAGTCGACAGACCAGGCCCAGTACTTC. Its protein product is CASSQSTDQAQYF.

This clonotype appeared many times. The CDR3 DNA follows: TGTGCCAGCAGTAGGGGGTTCTTCAGCACAGATACGCAGTATTTT. Encoded protein: CASSRGFFSTDTQYF. This rearrangement joins TRBV28 to TRBJ2-3; D perhaps matches TRBD1 (6 bases). This CDR3 is 15 amino acids long. Looked up from germline, CDR1 is MDHEN and CDR2 is SYDVKM. The ends were cut back, 5 bases at V and 0 bases at J, with 12 bases in the middle.

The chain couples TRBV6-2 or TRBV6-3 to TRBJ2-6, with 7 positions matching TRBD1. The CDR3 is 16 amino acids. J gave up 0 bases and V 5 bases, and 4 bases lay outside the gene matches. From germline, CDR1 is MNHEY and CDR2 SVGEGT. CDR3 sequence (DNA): TGTGCCAGCAGTCGGACAGGCCCCTCTGGGGCCAACGTCCTGACTTTC. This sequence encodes CASSRTGPSGANVLTF.

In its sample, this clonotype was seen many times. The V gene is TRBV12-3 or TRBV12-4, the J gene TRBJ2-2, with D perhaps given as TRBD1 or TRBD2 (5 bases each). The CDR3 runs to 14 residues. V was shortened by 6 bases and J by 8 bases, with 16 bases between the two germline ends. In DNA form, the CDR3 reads TGTGCCAGCAGCCCCGGGACCCGGGATGGGGAGCTGTTTTTT. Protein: CASSPGTRDGELFF.

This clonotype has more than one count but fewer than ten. CDR3 nucleotide sequence: TGTGCCAGCAGCCCTGGTTACGGAGGAAACACCATATATTTT. This sequence encodes CASSPGYGGNTIYF. This chain links TRBV7-2 with TRBJ1-3; no clear D. Germline CDR1 reads SGHTA; CDR2 reads FQGNSA. The CDR3 has 14 amino acids. Trimming took 5 bases from V and 4 from J, leaving 12 bases between them.

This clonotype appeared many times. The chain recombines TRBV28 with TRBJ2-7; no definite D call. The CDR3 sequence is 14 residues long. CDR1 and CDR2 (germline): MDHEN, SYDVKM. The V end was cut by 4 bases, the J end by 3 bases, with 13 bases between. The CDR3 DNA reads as TGTGCCAGCAGTTCCCCCACGGGTTTCTACGAGCAGTACTTC. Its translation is CASSSPTGFYEQYF.

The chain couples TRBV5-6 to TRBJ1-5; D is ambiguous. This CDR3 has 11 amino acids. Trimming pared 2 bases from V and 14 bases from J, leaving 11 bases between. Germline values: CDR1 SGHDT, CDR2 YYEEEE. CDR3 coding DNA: TGTGCCAGCAGCTTTGGGCAGGCCAAGCATTTT. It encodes CASSFGQAKHF.

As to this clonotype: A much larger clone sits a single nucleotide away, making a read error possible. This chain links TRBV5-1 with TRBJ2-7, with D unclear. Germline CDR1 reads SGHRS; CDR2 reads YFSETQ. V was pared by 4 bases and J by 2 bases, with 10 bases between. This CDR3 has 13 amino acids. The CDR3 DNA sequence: TGCGCCAGCAGCCTGCGGCCACCCTACGAGCAGTACTTC. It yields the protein CASSLRPPYEQYF. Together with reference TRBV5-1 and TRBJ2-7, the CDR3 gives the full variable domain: KAGVTQTPRYLIKTRGQQVTLSCSPISGHRSVSWYQQTPGQGLQFLFEYFSETQRNKGNFPGRFSGRQFSNSRSEMNVSTLELGDSALYLCASSLRPPYEQYFGPGTRLTVT.

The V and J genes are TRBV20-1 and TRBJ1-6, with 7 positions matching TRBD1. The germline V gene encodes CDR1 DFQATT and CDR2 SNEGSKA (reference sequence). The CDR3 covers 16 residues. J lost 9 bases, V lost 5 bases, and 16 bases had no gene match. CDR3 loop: CSAFPLDREDSSPLHF. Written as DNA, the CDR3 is TGCAGTGCTTTCCCTCTTGACAGGGAGGATAGTTCACCCCTCCACTTT.

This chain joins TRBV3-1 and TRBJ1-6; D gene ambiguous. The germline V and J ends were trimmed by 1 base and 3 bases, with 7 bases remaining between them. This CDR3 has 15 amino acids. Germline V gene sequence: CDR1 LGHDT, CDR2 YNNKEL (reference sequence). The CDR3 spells CASSQAAIYNSPLHF. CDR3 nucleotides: TGTGCCAGCAGCCAAGCTGCCATCTATAATTCACCCCTCCACTTT. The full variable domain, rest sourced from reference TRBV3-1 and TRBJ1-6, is DTAVSQTPKYLVTQMGNDKSIKCEQNLGHDTMYWYKQDSKKFLKIMFSYNNKELIINETVPNRFSPKSPDKAHLNLHINSLELGDSAVYFCASSQAAIYNSPLHFGNGTRLTVT.

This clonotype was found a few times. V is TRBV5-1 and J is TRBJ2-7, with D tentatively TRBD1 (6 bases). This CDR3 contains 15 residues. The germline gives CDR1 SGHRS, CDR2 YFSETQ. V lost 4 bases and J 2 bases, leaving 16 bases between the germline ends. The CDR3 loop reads CASSPGTNRAYEQYF. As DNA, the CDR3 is TGCGCCAGCAGCCCCGGGACCAACAGGGCCTACGAGCAGTACTTC.